There are a few counts of the clone carrying this T cell receptor (beta chain). As yet, its antigen is unknown. TCRdb itself ran the RACE reads through MiXCR, one entry per CDR3 protein. The sample yields around 56,000 distinct CDR3 sequences, roughly a tenth seen once. The ends were cut back, 6 bases at V and 1 base at J, with 11 bases in the middle. The CDR3 sequence is 14 residues long. This sample stems from a study of human T cells and chemical hapten exposure. Findings and caveats of the study: Expanded TCRs were compared with controls, and the expanded TCRs formed significantly more large CDR3 similarity clusters. Patch test score was positively correlated with the counts of PT1 expanded TCRs. Alopecia affected the donors, so their immune response may differ from healthy people's.

Described time point: pre-sensitization, week 0. The treatment here: therapeutic diphenylcyclopropenone sensitization with weekly scalp DPC. Here the sequenced sample was whole blood, taken in connection with sensitization to the hapten diphenylcyclopropenone (DPC). The V and J genes are TRBV12-3 or TRBV12-4 and TRBJ2-3, with D unresolved. The clonotype comes from a man aged 35 to 55 with alopecia areata. Some clones in this sample may be carry-over from other donors' samples. CDR3 in DNA: TGTGCCAGCAGCCAACTATTTCGCACAGATACGCAGTATTTT. Translation: CASSQLFRTDTQYF.